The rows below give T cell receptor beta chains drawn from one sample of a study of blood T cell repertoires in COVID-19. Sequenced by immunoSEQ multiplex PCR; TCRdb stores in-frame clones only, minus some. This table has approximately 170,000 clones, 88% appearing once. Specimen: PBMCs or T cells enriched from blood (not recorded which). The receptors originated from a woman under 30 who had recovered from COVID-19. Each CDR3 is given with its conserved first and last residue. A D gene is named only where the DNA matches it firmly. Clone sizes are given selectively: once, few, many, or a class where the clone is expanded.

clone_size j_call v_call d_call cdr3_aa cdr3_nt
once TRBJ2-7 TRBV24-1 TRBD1 CATSDSRGRTGAFYEQYF TGTGCCACCAGTGACTCAAGAGGTAGGACAGGGGCATTCTACGAGCAGTACTTC
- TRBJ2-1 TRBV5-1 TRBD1 CASSFGGRGWDEQFF TGCGCCAGCAGCTTTGGCGGCAGGGGGTGGGATGAGCAGTTCTTC
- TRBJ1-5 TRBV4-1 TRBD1 CASSQPVGTGEKHF TGCGCCAGCAGCCAACCGGTAGGGACAGGGGAAAAACATTTT
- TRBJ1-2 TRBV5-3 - CARSLGGPAPTNSYGYTF TGTGCCAGAAGCTTGGGAGGGCCCGCACCGACTAATTCCTATGGCTACACCTTC
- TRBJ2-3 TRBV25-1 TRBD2 CASGTSGSLYF TGTGCCAGCGGAACTAGCGGGAGCCTATATTTT
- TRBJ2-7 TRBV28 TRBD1 CASSSGTVRYEQYF TGTGCCAGCAGTTCAGGGACAGTACGGTACGAGCAGTACTTC
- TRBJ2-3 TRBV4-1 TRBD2 CASSQDLAGGPSDTQYF TGCGCCAGCAGCCAAGACCTAGCGGGGGGGCCTTCAGATACGCAGTATTTT
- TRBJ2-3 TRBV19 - CASSKGSSTDTQYF TGTGCCAGTAGTAAGGGGTCTAGCACAGATACGCAGTATTTT
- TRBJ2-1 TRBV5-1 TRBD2 CASSSLAGGVNEQFF TGCGCCAGCAGCTCACTAGCGGGAGGGGTAAATGAGCAGTTCTTC
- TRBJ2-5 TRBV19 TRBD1 CASSPRGRGETQYF TGTGCCAGTAGCCCAAGGGGGCGAGGGGAGACCCAGTACTTC
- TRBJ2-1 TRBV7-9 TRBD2 CASSLGRDYYNEQFF TGTGCCAGCAGCTTAGGCCGGGACTACTACAATGAGCAGTTCTTC